A single sample is the source of the 21 T cell receptor beta chains below, sequenced in a study of T-cell reconstitution after alpha-beta-depleted transplantation in children (TCRdb year 2016). The library was obtained by PCR. Sequencing was carried out with an Illumina HiSeq 2500. TCR libraries were prepared with molecular barcoding, using unique molecular identifiers to normalize TCRbeta repertoire quantification. TCRdb reworked the public reads: Q25 trimming with fastp, MiXCR clone assembly, productive beta chains retained. Records with the same CDR3 protein are collapsed into one entry carrying the most frequent genes and DNA. For this sample there are around 94,000 distinct CDR3 sequences; less than 6% appear just once. The top ten clonotypes cover roughly 6.1% of the sample. What the time point label conveys for this sample: day 60 (about 2 months) after transplantation. The sample's treatment or condition label is to be understood as: allogeneic hematopoietic cell transplantation with graft depleted of TCRalphabeta T cells and CD19 B cells.

Sequenced material: PBMCs, mostly from graft donor cells, taken 60 days after TCRalphabeta/CD19-depleted stem cell transplant. These receptors all come from a female patient between 2 and 15 years old who had a stem cell transplant for Fanconi anemia, so the T cells may come from the graft donor.

This clonotype was detected many times. V is TRBV4-2 and J is TRBJ2-1; D tentatively reads TRBD1 or TRBD2 (5 bases each). The CDR3 has 15 residues. CDR1 and CDR2 from the germline V gene are LGHNA and YNFKEQ. Trimming removed 1 base from V and 7 bases from J, with 14 bases in between. The CDR3: CASSQGGTWRNEQFF. CDR3 nucleotide sequence: TGTGCCAGCAGCCAAGGAGGGACCTGGCGAAATGAGCAGTTCTTC.

In its sample, this clonotype was seen many times. The chain recombines TRBV5-1 with TRBJ2-6; D may be TRBD2 (5 bases). The ends were cut back, 0 bases at V and 3 bases at J, with 7 bases in the middle. CDR1 is SGHRS and CDR2 is YFSETQ in the germline V gene. The CDR3 spans 15 residues. CDR3 bases: TGCGCCAGCAGCTTGGGCCGGGATGGGGCCAACGTCCTGACTTTC. Translated: CASSLGRDGANVLTF.

The chain has TRBV29-1 and TRBJ2-7, with D tentatively TRBD1 or TRBD2 (5 bases each). CDR1 is SQVTM, CDR2 ANQGSEA, per germline. CDR3 length: 14 amino acids. V shed 8 bases and J shed 6 bases, with 23 bases lying between them. CDR3 sequence: CSTVSGAGYGEQYF. CDR3 nucleotides: TGCAGCACCGTCTCCGGGGCAGGGTATGGCGAGCAGTACTTC.

Ten or more counts support this clonotype. The V call is TRBV20-1, the J call TRBJ2-3; TRBD2 aligns across 8 bases. CDR1 and CDR2 (germline): DFQATT, SNEGSKA (reference sequence). V was pared by 5 bases and J by 4 bases, with 14 bases of the junction left unmatched. The CDR3 extends over 16 amino acids. The CDR3 loop is CSAPTGTRVFADTQYF. The CDR3 DNA reads TGCAGTGCTCCCACCGGGACTAGGGTTTTCGCAGATACGCAGTATTTT.

This clonotype appeared many times. The rearrangement links TRBV12-3 or TRBV12-4 to TRBJ1-1, with no clear D. V lost 1 base and J 6 bases, leaving 15 bases between the germline ends. This CDR3 has 15 residues. CDR3 region: CASSLVPGGVAEAFF. CDR3 nucleotide sequence: TGTGCCAGCAGTTTAGTTCCGGGTGGGGTGGCTGAAGCTTTCTTT.

This clonotype was detected ten times or more. The V call is TRBV12-3 or TRBV12-4, the J call TRBJ2-7; 7 bases fit TRBD1. This CDR3 has 14 amino acids. The J segment lost 3 bases and the V segment lost 6 bases, leaving 8 bases of the junction unmatched. In DNA form, the CDR3 reads TGTGCCAGCAGCTACCGGGACAGAGACTACGAGCAGTACTTC. Protein sequence: CASSYRDRDYEQYF.

The chain recombines TRBV24-1 with TRBJ2-1; 7 positions match TRBD1. Germline trimming cut 4 bases from V and 8 bases from J; bases unmatched to any gene: 13. This CDR3 is 16 amino acids long. CDR1 and CDR2 (germline): KGHDR, SFDVKD. The CDR3 DNA follows: TGTGCCACCAGTGAGAAGGGACAGTTGGGGATGGATGAGCAGTTCTTC. It codes for CATSEKGQLGMDEQFF.

A few counts support this clonotype. The CDR3 region has the DNA TGCAGCGTGACTAATCTACAGGGGAGTAGGAACGAGCAGTACTTC. It is translated as CSVTNLQGSRNEQYF. V and J are TRBV29-1 and TRBJ2-7; TRBD1 aligns across 7 bases. The junction had 16 bases not matched to a gene; V was cut back by 6 bases and J by 5 bases. CDR3 length: 15 residues. The germline gives CDR1 SQVTM, CDR2 ANQGSEA.

V is TRBV3-1 and J is TRBJ2-5; possible D gene TRBD1, 5 bases. The CDR3 totals 17 residues. Trimming took off 10 bases at V and 1 base at J, with 25 bases between the two ends. Looked up from germline, CDR1 is LGHDT and CDR2 is YNNKEL (reference sequence). Here the CDR3 reads CATSKELQVKGQETQYF. In DNA, the CDR3 is TGTGCCACCTCCAAGGAGTTACAGGTGAAGGGCCAAGAGACCCAGTACTTC.

This chain connects TRBV7-3 to TRBJ2-2, with D possibly being TRBD1 (6 bases). CDR1 is SGHTA and CDR2 is FQGTGA in the germline V gene. There are 15 residues in the CDR3. The ends were cut back, 1 base at V and 5 bases at J, with 11 bases in the middle. The CDR3 DNA is TGTGCCAGCAGCTTAAGGACAGAAAGGACCGGGGAGCTGTTTTTT. Its protein product is CASSLRTERTGELFF.

This clonotype showed up just a few times. The V gene is TRBV6-5, the J gene TRBJ2-3; no reliable D call. The CDR3 has 16 amino acids. CDR1 and CDR2 from the germline V gene are MNHEY and SVGAGI. The V and J ends lost 2 bases and 2 bases respectively, with 14 bases between them. CDR3 sequence (DNA): TGTGCCAGCAGTTACACGGAAGTAAAATACACAGATACGCAGTATTTT. Protein sequence: CASSYTEVKYTDTQYF.

This sequence joins TRBV29-1 and TRBJ2-1, with 12 bases that match TRBD2. Losses at the gene ends were 3 bases for V and 5 bases for J; bases not matched to a gene: 5. Germline loops: CDR1 SQVTM, CDR2 ANQGSEA. The CDR3 consists of 15 residues. Written as DNA, the CDR3 is TGCAGCGTTGACTCCCTAGCGGGGGGGGACAATGAGCAGTTCTTC. Translating gives CSVDSLAGGDNEQFF.

In this sample, this clonotype turned up many times. V usage is TRBV12-3 or TRBV12-4 and J usage is TRBJ2-3; the match to TRBD2 covers 10 bases. The CDR3 length is 14 residues. Trimming removed 3 bases from V and 11 bases from J; junction bases left unmatched: 8. The CDR3, as DNA: TGTGCCAGCAGTTTGGATCTAGCGGGAGCTAGGCAGTATTTT. Translation: CASSLDLAGARQYF.

The V call is TRBV18, the J call TRBJ1-5; D remains ambiguous. Germline CDR1 reads KGHSH; CDR2 reads LQKENI. The ends were cut back, 2 bases at V and 5 bases at J, with 16 bases in the middle. This CDR3 is built from 16 residues. CDR3 loop: CASSPIMSLPYQPQHF. In DNA, the CDR3 is TGTGCCAGCTCACCAATTATGAGTTTACCCTATCAGCCCCAGCATTTT. Looking up the rest from reference TRBV18 and TRBJ1-5 gives the full variable domain: NAGVMQNPRHLVRRRGQEARLRCSPMKGHSHVYWYRQLPEEGLKFMVYLQKENIIDESGMPKERFSAEFPKEGPSILRIQQVVRGDSAAYFCASSPIMSLPYQPQHFGDGTRLSIL.

In this sample, this clonotype turned up once. This chain links TRBV6-1 with TRBJ1-4; possibly TRBD1 for D (5 bases). Germline CDR1 MNHNS, CDR2 SASEGT. This CDR3 is built from 14 residues. V lost 7 bases and J lost 8, with 17 bases in between. CDR3 nucleotide sequence: TGTGCCAGCAAAGCAGGGTTAATTCGAGAAAAACTGTTTTTT. Its protein product is CASKAGLIREKLFF.

This clonotype was seen many times. This chain connects TRBV5-1 to TRBJ2-3; no firm D call. Looked up from germline, CDR1 is SGHRS and CDR2 is YFSETQ. Trimming removed 1 base at V and 1 base at J, with 13 bases between. This CDR3 comprises 16 residues. The CDR3 coding sequence is TGCGCCAGCAGCTTGCAAACTATTACCGGCACAGATACGCAGTATTTT. Encoded protein: CASSLQTITGTDTQYF.

This clonotype was observed a few times. This chain connects TRBV5-1 to TRBJ1-1; D not resolved. The germline V gene encodes CDR1 SGHRS and CDR2 YFSETQ. The ends were cut back, 0 bases at V and 0 bases at J, with 9 bases in the middle. CDR3 length: 15 amino acids. The DNA of the CDR3 is TGCGCCAGCAGCTTGGTTCCGGGGATGAACACTGAAGCTTTCTTT. This encodes CASSLVPGMNTEAFF.

This clonotype was counted ten times or more. The chain has TRBV9 and TRBJ2-3; the D is unclear. Germline V lookup: CDR1 SGDLS, CDR2 YYNGEE. Trimming took 3 bases from V and 2 from J, leaving 16 bases between them. The length of the CDR3 is 16 residues. CDR3 nucleotides: TGTGCCAGCAGCGCTCGGAGCGCACGCCTCACAGATACGCAGTATTTT. Protein sequence: CASSARSARLTDTQYF.

There are a few counts of this clonotype. The V gene is TRBV28, the J gene TRBJ2-7; possible D gene TRBD1, 6 bases. With 5 bases removed from V and 6 bases from J, the gap between germline ends came to 23 bases. The CDR3 length is 16 residues. CDR1 and CDR2 (germline): MDHEN, SYDVKM. In DNA, the CDR3 is TGTGCCAGCAGTCCTCCAGGGGCGGTCGGGACCCTCGAGCAGTACTTC. Protein: CASSPPGAVGTLEQYF.

This clonotype was seen at least ten times. The rearrangement uses TRBV5-1 and TRBJ1-2; D perhaps matches TRBD1 (5 bases). V was shortened by 1 base and J by 3 bases, with 10 bases between the two germline ends. The CDR3 is 14 residues long. Germline values: CDR1 SGHRS, CDR2 YFSETQ. The CDR3 protein is CASSLRGYDYGYTF. The CDR3 DNA follows: TGCGCCAGCAGCTTGAGGGGATATGACTATGGCTACACCTTC. The variable domain in full, completed from reference TRBV5-1 and TRBJ1-2, reads KAGVTQTPRYLIKTRGQQVTLSCSPISGHRSVSWYQQTPGQGLQFLFEYFSETQRNKGNFPGRFSGRQFSNSRSEMNVSTLELGDSALYLCASSLRGYDYGYTFGSGTRLTVV.

This chain links TRBV28 with TRBJ2-7; D is perhaps TRBD2 (7 bases). CDR1 is MDHEN, CDR2 SYDVKM, per germline. Trimming pared 7 bases from V and 4 bases from J, leaving 17 bases between. This CDR3 has 14 amino acids. The CDR3: CASKRRGGGYEQYF. The CDR3 region has the DNA TGTGCCAGCAAGAGGAGGGGGGGGGGTTACGAGCAGTACTTC.